The clone carrying this TCR beta chain was observed many times. Its antigen is undetermined. This may arise from a read error, as a much more abundant clone is one base away. TCRdb passed the PCR reads through MiXCR, listing each CDR3 protein once. The sample yields about 500,000 distinct CDR3 sequences, over 20% seen once. This record belongs to a study of molecular identifiers for immune sequencing clone quantification. Germline V lookup: CDR1 MNHEY, CDR2 SVGAGI. The CDR3 is 11 residues long. V was clipped by 1 base and J by 3 bases, with 1 base between them. Study conclusions and caveats: Clones that exceeded 20 RNA copies held over 98% of effector molecules, yet under 1% in naive cells. Identical TCR molecules that share a barcode could lead to an underestimation of highly expanded clone sizes.

V is TRBV6-5 and J is TRBJ2-7; D is ambiguous. The sample comprised naive CD8+ T cells from blood, with Jurkat cell RNA spiked in. The sample's subset: FACS-sorted CD8+CD4-CCR7+CD45RA+ naive T cells. The clonotype originates from a human donor in good health. Some libraries in this study had Jurkat cell RNA spiked in. CDR3: CASSYYYEQYF. CDR3 bases: TGTGCCAGCAGTTACTACTACGAGCAGTACTTC.